This T cell receptor (beta chain) came from a study of CD8+ T cells in alopecia areata. Study-level results: Tofacitinib did not eliminate many expanded lesional clones from scalp or blood. Compared with normal scalp, lesional scalp had higher clonality and more expanded CD8+ clones.

cDNA reverse transcribed from extracted RNA served as the sequencing template. Profiling relied on immunoSEQ multiplex PCR, and the TCRdb table lists in-frame clones only, not all of them. This table has about 88,000 clones, 44% appearing once. As for treatment: oral pan-JAK inhibitor, 5-10 mg twice daily. Germline values: CDR1 MDHEN, CDR2 SYDVKM. The CDR3 loop spans 13 amino acids. V was clipped by 2 bases and J by 4 bases, with 8 bases between them. With respect to this clone: Antigen specificity is unknown.

The specimen comprised CD8+ T cells sorted from blood, sampled at week 24, from a patient treated with tofacitinib. The chain combines TRBV28 with TRBJ1-2; no clear D gene. The receptor's source is a human donor with alopecia areata. The CDR3 loop reads CASSLGVSYGYTF. The CDR3 DNA reads TGTGCCAGCAGTTTAGGGGTTAGCTATGGCTACACCTTC.